The clone carrying this TCR beta chain was counted ten times or more. What it recognizes is unknown. This entry is derived from a study of Graves' ophthalmopathy and Graves' hyperthyroidism. Whole-study results and caveats: Clonotypes were expanded in thyroid at above 0.001 frequency, and most also appeared in blood.

Trimming removed 2 bases from V and 0 bases from J, with 4 bases in between. Germline values: CDR1 LNHDA, CDR2 SQIVND (reference sequence). The CDR3 consists of 14 residues. Beta-chain TCR CDR3 regions were amplified from RNA transcripts. After a first-round RT-PCR with HTBI primers, a second-round multiplex PCR was run. TCRdb analysed the multiplex PCR reads with MiXCR anew, one entry per CDR3 protein. This table has roughly 480,000 distinct CDR3 sequences, over 13% appearing once. The sample comprised blood. This chain uses TRBV19 with TRBJ2-2; D ambiguous. This clonotype was sampled from a woman in her 30s with Graves' ophthalmopathy. CDR3 nucleotide sequence: TGTGCCAGTAGTATAAGGGCGAACACCGGGGAGCTGTTTTTT. Its translation is CASSIRANTGELFF.